The clone carrying this TCR beta chain was picked up many times. V was pared by 10 bases and J by 3 bases, with 9 bases between. This CDR3 region has 11 residues. Germline V gives CDR1 SGHRS, CDR2 YFSETQ. This sample stems from a study of molecular identifiers for immune sequencing clone quantification. TCRdb fed the PCR reads into MiXCR, producing one record per CDR3 protein. The table records hundreds of thousands of distinct CDR3 sequences, about 25% of them present only once. The TCR comes from a human donor in good health. Some libraries in this study had Jurkat cell RNA spiked in. The source material was naive CD8+ T cells from blood, with Jurkat cell RNA spiked in. Subset in this sample: FACS-sorted CD8+CD4-CCR7+CD45RA+ naive T cells. V is TRBV5-1 and J is TRBJ2-3; no clear D gene. CDR3 sequence: CAPYWTDTQYF. In DNA form, the CDR3 reads TGCGCCCCTTACTGGACAGATACGCAGTATTTT.